This T cell receptor beta chain came from a study of blood T cell repertoires in COVID-19. Study-level information: Acute and convalescent COVID-19 samples came from the United States, Italy and Spain. PBMCs, B-cell-depleted T cells, or T cells were the source of the cDNA or gDNA that made up the material.

Study processing details: The authors estimated nucleated cell counts from reference gene primer amplification. Produced via immunoSEQ multiplex PCR; TCRdb's table is partial and in-frame only. D and trimming were read from the DNA, whereas the V and J calls and clone size are those reported in that table. The data show more than 70,000 clones, around 89% seen once. Losses at the gene ends were 4 bases for V and 3 bases for J; bases not matched to a gene: 6. Germline CDR1 SGHNT, CDR2 YYREEE (reference sequence). The CDR3 spans 15 residues. This rearrangement joins TRBV5-4 to TRBJ2-5; TRBD1 matches 10 bases. The sequence came from a man aged 45-60 years with acute or convalescent COVID-19. The sample comprised peripheral blood. The CDR3: CASSHPGQGKETQYF. For the CDR3, the DNA is TGTGCCAGCAGCCACCCGGGACAGGGGAAAGAGACCCAGTACTTC.